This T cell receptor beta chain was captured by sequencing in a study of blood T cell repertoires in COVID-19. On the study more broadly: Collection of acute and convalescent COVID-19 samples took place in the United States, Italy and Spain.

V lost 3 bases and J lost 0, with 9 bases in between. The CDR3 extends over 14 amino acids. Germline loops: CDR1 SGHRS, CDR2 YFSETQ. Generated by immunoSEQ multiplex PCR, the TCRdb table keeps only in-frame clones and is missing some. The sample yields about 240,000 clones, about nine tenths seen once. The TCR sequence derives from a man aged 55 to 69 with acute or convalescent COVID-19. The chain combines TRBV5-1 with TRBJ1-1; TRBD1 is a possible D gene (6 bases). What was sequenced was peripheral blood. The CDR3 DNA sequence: TGCGCCAGCAGCTCCGGGACAATGAACACTGAAGCTTTCTTT. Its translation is CASSSGTMNTEAFF.